These T cell receptor beta chains were read from a single sample in a study of CD8+CD57+ T cells in acquired aplastic anemia. In TCRdb, the reads were re-called with MiXCR into one record per CDR3 protein. The sample has around 190,000 distinct CDR3 sequences, roughly half seen once. Sequenced sample: sorted CD4+, CD8+, or CD8+CD57+ T cells (not recorded which) from PBMCs. The receptors originated from a human donor in good health, serving as a control. CDR3s include the opening cysteine and the closing phenylalanine or tryptophan. D genes are given only for firm matches. Part of the rows lack a size; the others show once, few, many or a class for expanded clones.

J | V | size | length | D | DNA | CDR3
TRBJ2-2 | TRBV15 | . | 16 | TRBD1 | TGTGCCACCAGCAGTTTAGGGACAGGGTTGACCGGGGAGCTGTTTTTT | CATSSLGTGLTGELFF
TRBJ2-1 | TRBV9 | many | 18 | TRBD1 | TGTGCCAGCAGCGTAGAAGCAGTCGTTCGGACAGGGGACAATGAGCAGTTCTTC | CASSVEAVVRTGDNEQFF
TRBJ2-4 | TRBV20-1 | few | 19 | . | TGCAGTGCTAGAGGAATACAGGGGAGGAGACTTCCTACCAAAAACATTCAGTACTTC | CSARGIQGRRLPTKNIQYF
TRBJ2-7 | TRBV7-9 | few | 14 | . | TGTGCCAGCAGCCCCGACTTCAGCTCCTACGAGCAGTACTTC | CASSPDFSSYEQYF
TRBJ1-6 | TRBV2 | . | 13 | . | TGTGCCAGCGTAGAGGGTGTTCGTTCACCCCTCCACTTT | CASVEGVRSPLHF
TRBJ1-1 | TRBV7-9 | . | 14 | . | TGTGCCAGCAGCTTGACCCCGAGGAACACTGAAGCTTTCTTT | CASSLTPRNTEAFF
TRBJ2-7 | TRBV19 | many | 13 | TRBD1 | TGTGCCAGTAGTCGCGGACAGGGTTTAGAGCAGTACTTC | CASSRGQGLEQYF
TRBJ2-7 | TRBV7-2 | . | 15 | . | TGTGCCAGCAGCTTAGAGGGGCAGGGGCCTTACGAGCAGTACTTC | CASSLEGQGPYEQYF
TRBJ2-7 | TRBV7-6 | . | 19 | TRBD2 | TGTGCCAGCAGCTTAGGGGGACTAGCGGGGGCCAACATCTCCTACGAGCAGTACTTC | CASSLGGLAGANISYEQYF
TRBJ2-3 | TRBV29-1 | . | 12 | . | TGCAGCGTTGATTCGGGCTCAGATACGCAGTATTTT | CSVDSGSDTQYF
TRBJ2-3 | TRBV7-3 | many | 14 | TRBD2 | TGTGCCAGCAGCCCCGGACTAGCAACAGATACGCAGTATTTT | CASSPGLATDTQYF
TRBJ2-5 | TRBV7-9 | . | 15 | TRBD2 | TGTGCCAGCAGCTTAGCGCCCCAGGGAGGGGAGACCCAGTACTTC | CASSLAPQGGETQYF
TRBJ2-5 | TRBV5-4 | . | 11 | . | TGTGCCAGCGGCGGTTCGGGCGCCCAGTACTTC | CASGGSGAQYF
TRBJ1-2 | TRBV7-2 | once | 17 | . | TGTGCCAGCAGCCCACTGGGGGGGGGGGGATGGCCCCATGGCTACACCTTC | CASSPLGGGGWPHGYTF
TRBJ1-2 | TRBV12-3/TRBV12-4 | . | 14 | . | TGTGCCAGCAGCCCAGCAGGGAGGCTAGGAGGCTACACCTTC | CASSPAGRLGGYTF
TRBJ1-4 | TRBV4-3 | many | 16 | TRBD1 | TGCGCCAGCAGCCAAAACAGGGGGGAAACTAATGAAAAACTGTTTTTT | CASSQNRGETNEKLFF
TRBJ2-7 | TRBV7-3 | . | 13 | TRBD2 | TGTGCCAGCAGCTCCATCCGTCGGGGGGGACAGTACTTC | CASSSIRRGGQYF
TRBJ2-2 | TRBV7-2 | . | 16 | . | TGTGCCAGCAGCTTAGCGGGGGGGCTGTTTGGCGGGGAGCTGTTTTTT | CASSLAGGLFGGELFF
TRBJ1-2 | TRBV7-9 | . | 14 | . | TGTGCCAGCAGCTTAGGGACTCCAGTCTATGGCTACACCTTC | CASSLGTPVYGYTF
TRBJ1-1 | TRBV7-2 | once | 15 | TRBD1 | TGTGCCAGCAGCCATAGACAGGGGGCGAACACTGAAGCTTTCTTT | CASSHRQGANTEAFF
TRBJ1-2 | TRBV29-1 | . | 12 | . | TGCAGCGTCCGGGCAGGGGCACATGGCTACACCTTC | CSVRAGAHGYTF
TRBJ2-3 | TRBV6-5 | . | 14 | TRBD2 | TGTGCCAGCAGTCAAACTAGCGGGGGAGATACGCAGTATTTT | CASSQTSGGDTQYF
TRBJ2-1 | TRBV5-8 | many | 15 | . | TGTGCCAGCAGCTTGGGCACAGTATCCGGGAATGAGCAGTTCTTC | CASSLGTVSGNEQFF
TRBJ1-1 | TRBV6-2/TRBV6-3 | many | 15 | . | TGTGCCAGCAGTAAAGGGATACTCATGAACACTGAAGCTTTCTTT | CASSKGILMNTEAFF
TRBJ2-7 | TRBV7-3 | . | 15 | . | TGTGCCAGCAGCTTACAGGCGGGGGCGAACTACGAGCAGTACTTC | CASSLQAGANYEQYF
TRBJ1-1 | TRBV5-6 | many | 13 | . | TGTGCCAGCAGCTTGCGTTTGAACACTGAAGCTTTCTTT | CASSLRLNTEAFF
TRBJ2-5 | TRBV7-9 | few | 13 | . | TGTGCCAGCAGCTCGCCCTTCGATGCCGTCGGGTACTTC | CASSSPFDAVGYF
TRBJ2-7 | TRBV7-9 | many | 15 | TRBD1 | TGTGCCAGCAGCTTATCGTCAGGGGGCTCCTACGAGCAGTACTTC | CASSLSSGGSYEQYF
TRBJ2-5 | TRBV7-2 | . | 15 | . | TGTGCCAGCAGCTTAGCGGCCACTATTCAAGAGACCCAGTACTTC | CASSLAATIQETQYF
TRBJ1-1 | TRBV18 | . | 12 | . | TGTGCCAGCTCACAGGGGAACACTGAAGCTTTCTTT | CASSQGNTEAFF
TRBJ2-1 | TRBV28 | few | 17 | . | TGTGCCAGCAGCTCCCCTAGCTCGAGGGGGGGATACAATGAGCAGTTCTTC | CASSSPSSRGGYNEQFF
TRBJ2-5 | TRBV5-1 | . | 15 | . | TGCGCCAGCAGGCTCGCGGGACAGCCCCAAGAGACCCAGTACTTC | CASRLAGQPQETQYF
TRBJ2-1 | TRBV2 | . | 17 | TRBD2 | TGTGCCAGCAGTGGGTGGACTAGCGGGGGGGCGGAAAATGAGCAGTTCTTC | CASSGWTSGGAENEQFF
TRBJ1-1 | TRBV9 | many | 13 | TRBD1 | TGTGCCAGCCAGGGACAGGCGAACACTGAAGCTTTCTTT | CASQGQANTEAFF
TRBJ1-1 | TRBV10-3 | . | 14 | . | TGTGCCATCAGTGACCCGACAGGGAACACTGAAGCTTTCTTT | CAISDPTGNTEAFF
TRBJ2-7 | TRBV10-2 | . | 15 | TRBD1 | TGCGCCAGCAACGCCGGGACAGGGGAACTCTACGAGCAGTACTTC | CASNAGTGELYEQYF
TRBJ1-6 | TRBV9 | many | 15 | . | TGTGCCAGCAGCGTAGATCCGGGACGGGATTCACCCCTCCACTTT | CASSVDPGRDSPLHF
TRBJ2-7 | TRBV4-3 | . | 14 | . | TGCGCCAGCAGCCAATGGTTTGTGGTTTCCGAGCAGTACTTC | CASSQWFVVSEQYF
TRBJ1-6 | TRBV2 | . | 15 | . | TGTGCCAGCAGTGAACTGGGCGTGAGGGATTCACCCCTCCACTTT | CASSELGVRDSPLHF
TRBJ1-1 | TRBV6-2/TRBV6-3 | few | 14 | . | TGTGCCAGCAGTTGGGGGGTGAGGAACACTGAAGCTTTCTTT | CASSWGVRNTEAFF
TRBJ2-3 | TRBV5-6 | . | 11 | . | TGTGCCAGCAGCGTTAGGGGGACGCAGTATTTT | CASSVRGTQYF
TRBJ2-7 | TRBV10-3 | few | 13 | TRBD2 | TGTGCCATCGGACTAGCGGGAGCGAACGAGCAGTACTTC | CAIGLAGANEQYF
TRBJ1-4 | TRBV9 | many | 15 | . | TGTGCCAGCAGCGGATCGCACGAGGCTAATGAAAAACTGTTTTTT | CASSGSHEANEKLFF